The 5 T cell receptor beta chains below were found in one sample sequenced in a study of memory CD4+ T cells and cytomegalovirus serostatus. Sequencing was performed with immunoSEQ multiplex PCR; in TCRdb, only in-frame clones are kept and a portion is missing. The table includes tens of thousands of clones, more than 75% detected once. Single viable CD3+CD4+CD8-CD45RO+ cells were sorted as the memory CD4+ T cells. Sequencing was performed on memory CD4+ T cells from blood. These receptors were taken from an adult in good health and CMV-seropositive.

This clone was detected only a few times. V is TRBV5-1 and J is TRBJ2-3; the match to TRBD1 covers 9 bases. V lost 4 bases to trimming and J lost 4 bases; unmatched junction nucleotides: 4. Germline assignment: CDR1 SGHRS and CDR2 YFSETQ. This CDR3 is 14 amino acids long. The CDR3 DNA reads as TGCGCCAGCAGCCCGAGGACAGGGGCAGATACGCAGTATTTT. Translating it yields CASSPRTGADTQYF.

The V call is TRBV30, the J call TRBJ2-3; D gene uncertain. With 0 bases removed from V and 4 bases from J, the gap between germline ends came to 5 bases. CDR3 length: 12 amino acids. From germline, CDR1 is GTSNPN and CDR2 SVGIG (reference sequence). The DNA of the CDR3 is TGTGCCTGGAGTGTACGGGCAGATACGCAGTATTTT. It translates to CAWSVRADTQYF. Using reference TRBV30 and TRBJ2-3 for the parts outside the CDR3, the full variable domain is SQTIHQWPATLVQPVGSPLSLECTVEGTSNPNLYWYRQAAGRGLQLLFYSVGIGQISSEVPQNLSASRPQDRQFILSSKKLLLSDSGFYLCAWSVRADTQYFGPGTRLTVL.

The chain recombines TRBV5-6 with TRBJ2-6; D is unresolved. The CDR3 loop spans 16 amino acids. Looked up from germline, CDR1 is SGHDT and CDR2 is YYEEEE. Trimming removed 0 bases at V and 0 bases at J, with 7 bases between. CDR3 residues: CASSLGGFSGANVLTF. The DNA for the CDR3 is TGTGCCAGCAGCTTGGGCGGTTTCTCTGGGGCCAACGTCCTGACTTTC.

This chain joins TRBV7-2 and TRBJ2-7; D is perhaps TRBD1 (6 bases). The CDR3 has 14 residues. V was trimmed by 1 base and J by 5 bases, leaving 12 bases between them. Germline V CDR1 and CDR2: SGHTA, FQGNSA. The DNA of the CDR3 is TGTGCCAGCAGCTTAGGGAACAGGGATGACGAGCAGTACTTC. Translating it yields CASSLGNRDDEQYF.

The chain carries TRBV5-1 and TRBJ2-5; the D is unclear. The CDR3 loop spans 15 amino acids. The V gene lost 0 bases and the J gene lost 4 bases, with 13 bases spanning the gap. Germline assignment: CDR1 SGHRS and CDR2 YFSETQ. CDR3 amino acids: CASSLAATLRETQYF. CDR3 in DNA: TGCGCCAGCAGCTTGGCCGCGACGCTAAGAGAGACCCAGTACTTC.